What follows are 10 T cell receptor beta chains derived from one specimen sequenced in a study of cytomegalovirus exposure and HLA in healthy donors. Only in-frame clones appear in the TCRdb table, and some are missing; sequencing was by immunoSEQ multiplex PCR. The repertoire holds 250,000 to 300,000 clones, with just over 85% as singletons. Sequenced: PBMCs. These receptors were obtained from a woman aged 18-29 years in good health and CMV-seronegative.

This sequence joins TRBV7-8 and TRBJ2-7, with 11 bases aligning to TRBD1. Germline V CDR1 and CDR2: SGHVS, FQNEAQ. J lost 5 bases, V lost 8 bases, and 11 bases had no gene match. The CDR3 is 15 residues long. Here the CDR3 reads CASASKGQGGNEQYF. CDR3 in DNA: TGTGCCAGCGCGTCTAAGGGACAGGGGGGAAACGAGCAGTACTTC.

The chain has TRBV4-3 and TRBJ2-7, with TRBD1 matching over 7 bases. The length of the CDR3 is 13 residues. Germline CDR1 LGHNA, CDR2 YSLEER. The V and J ends lost 3 bases and 7 bases, in that order; junction bases with no gene match: 6. CDR3 DNA sequence: TGCGCCAGCAGCCATAGGACAGGCCAAGAGCAGTACTTC. Translation: CASSHRTGQEQYF.

The chain couples TRBV5-6 to TRBJ1-4; D gene ambiguous. Per the germline V gene, CDR1 is SGHDT and CDR2 is YYEEEE. Trimming pared 0 bases from V and 3 bases from J, leaving 6 bases between. CDR3 length equals 14 residues. The CDR3 region is CASSLGAPNEKLFF. CDR3 sequence (DNA): TGTGCCAGCAGCTTGGGGGCCCCTAATGAAAAACTGTTTTTT.

CDR3 residues: CASSLDMAGPYEQYF. In DNA form, the CDR3 reads TGCGCCAGCAGCTTGGATATGGCGGGGCCCTACGAGCAGTACTTC. The rearrangement links TRBV5-1 to TRBJ2-7, with a tentative D call TRBD2 (6 bases). CDR3 length equals 15 residues. V was clipped by 0 bases and J by 2 bases, with 12 bases between them. Per germline, CDR1 SGHRS and CDR2 YFSETQ.

Notes on this clone: The junction shows a germline mismatch at one end, possibly a read error. This chain links TRBV10-3 with TRBJ2-7; D might be TRBD2 (6 bases). This CDR3 contains 13 residues. Germline V CDR1 and CDR2: ENHRY, SYGVKD. The CDR3 DNA reads as TGTGCCATCAGTGAGTCGGGCGGGAAGGGACTCCACTTC. Translated: CAISESGGKGLHF.

The chain couples TRBV2 to TRBJ1-5; D remains unclear. The CDR3 consists of 13 residues. With 5 bases removed from V and 2 bases from J, the gap between germline ends came to 7 bases. Germline assignment: CDR1 SNHLY and CDR2 FYNNEI. The CDR3 loop reads CASSLIGNQPQHF. In DNA, the CDR3 is TGTGCCAGCAGTCTGATAGGCAATCAGCCCCAGCATTTT.

The chain employs TRBV10-3 and TRBJ1-2; the match to TRBD1 covers 8 bases. V shed 6 bases, J shed 8 bases, and the junction held 5 bases outside the gene matches. In germline, CDR1 is ENHRY, CDR2 SYGVKD. There are 12 residues in the CDR3. CDR3 nucleotide sequence: TGTGCCATCAGCGACAGGGGCGTCGGCTACACCTTC. Its translation is CAISDRGVGYTF.

This chain links TRBV27 with TRBJ1-2, with D unresolved. CDR1 and CDR2 (germline): MNHEY, SMNVEV (reference sequence). The CDR3 is made up of 13 amino acids. V was cut by 0 bases and J by 8 bases, with 10 bases left in between. The CDR3 region has the DNA TGTGCCAGCAGTTTATCGGTCCATCGGGGCTACACCTTC. Its translation: CASSLSVHRGYTF.

The chain joins TRBV7-9 to TRBJ2-3; possible D gene TRBD1, 6 bases. CDR1 is SEHNR, CDR2 FQNEAQ, per germline (reference sequence). CDR3 length: 14 amino acids. V was shortened by 3 bases and J by 4 bases, with 11 bases between the two germline ends. The CDR3 DNA follows: TGTGCCAGCAGCTTTTTGGCAGGGGCAGATACGCAGTATTTT. Translated: CASSFLAGADTQYF.

The chain carries TRBV11-3 and TRBJ2-7, with D possibly TRBD1 on 6 matching bases. This CDR3 is 12 amino acids long. V gave up 5 bases and J gave up 7 bases, with 12 bases separating them. Germline V gene lookup returns CDR1 SGHNT and CDR2 YENEEA. The CDR3 DNA is TGTGCCAGCAGCCAAGCAGGGGAAGAGCAGTACTTC. Its protein product is CASSQAGEEQYF.